This is a list of T cell receptor beta chains from one sample in a study of cytomegalovirus exposure and HLA in healthy donors. Some clones are missing from TCRdb's copy, which holds only in-frame ones; the method was immunoSEQ multiplex PCR. This table holds around 200,000 clones, around 86% found once. Sequences were obtained from PBMCs. These receptors came from a man over 45 in good health and CMV-seronegative. The conserved cysteine and the conserved F or W are not part of the CDR3 here. Only part of the rows carry a size: once, few, many, or a class if the clone is expanded.

NA	TRBJ2-3	TRBV18	ASSPTTLRGSGGTDTQY
NA	TRBJ1-2	TRBV7-2	ASSLATGGRAGYT
few	TRBJ1-1	TRBV10-2	ASSIQGMNTEAF
NA	TRBJ2-2	TRBV6-5	ASRKRYGELF
NA	TRBJ2-1	TRBV7-3	ASSLTLSGSKNEQF
NA	TRBJ2-5	TRBV18	ASSPPTSQETQY
once	TRBJ2-5	TRBV11-3	ASSQTGIGTQY
once	TRBJ2-1	TRBV28	ASSVHPSGSLYNEQF
once	TRBJ2-7	TRBV11-1	ASSLAGGQSYEQY
NA	TRBJ1-3	TRBV28	ASIEGEGRNTIY
NA	TRBJ2-5	TRBV11-3	ASSLGYGSGGQY
NA	TRBJ1-6	TRBV4-2	ASSQEQGSYNSPLH
NA	TRBJ2-2	TRBV21-1	ASSPPRDRGPNPNTGELF
NA	TRBJ1-3	TRBV4-2	ASRGASSGNTIY
NA	TRBJ2-1	TRBV9	ASSVQNNEQF
NA	TRBJ2-1	TRBV27	ASKTPGFPQF
NA	TRBJ2-2	TRBV6-1	ASSDRDRGPQAGELF
NA	TRBJ2-5	TRBV6-5	ASSYVRGETQY
NA	TRBJ2-2	TRBV7-3	ASSLMGQTNTGELF
NA	TRBJ2-1	TRBV7-2	ASSYRQGARDEQF
few	TRBJ2-1	TRBV4-2	ASSQDEDSGMGSYNEQF
NA	TRBJ1-2	TRBV10-3	AISEQGNYGYT
NA	TRBJ2-1	TRBV18	ASSPPGLSSYNEQF
NA	TRBJ1-6	TRBV5-1	ASSPGEAAYSPLH
NA	TRBJ2-7	TRBV6-6	ASSYGTGGHEQY
NA	TRBJ1-4	TRBV6-1	ASSRGGATNEKLF
NA	TRBJ2-2	TRBV7-7	ASSLEGSSGRITGELF
NA	TRBJ1-1	TRBV28	ASSLVEGNTEAF
NA	TRBJ1-4	TRBV18	ASSEGAEKLF
NA	TRBJ1-2	TRBV11-2	ASSPDRAYGYT
NA	TRBJ1-1	TRBV7-9	ASSSRGMRTEAF
few	TRBJ1-4	TRBV28	ASSLRGQGVGGEKLF
many	TRBJ1-1	TRBV9	ASTRGGNTEAF
NA	TRBJ2-1	TRBV6-5	AAGEGGGSYNGQF
NA	TRBJ2-6	TRBV2	ASSEYGGTGSSGANVLT
NA	TRBJ1-2	TRBV6-1	ASKTDRVGWAT
NA	TRBJ1-2	TRBV7-2	ASSQARVHGYT
NA	TRBJ2-7	TRBV29-1	SVGSTGGGEQY
once	TRBJ2-6	TRBV11-2	ASSSRISGANVLT
NA	TRBJ2-3	TRBV5-1	ASVPLGTAEAPDTQY
NA	TRBJ2-4	TRBV27	ASSLSGGGPKNIQY
NA	TRBJ2-5	TRBV7-9	SSSLGWGVQETQY
NA	TRBJ2-5	TRBV7-9	ASSFWSGGAGKTQY
NA	TRBJ1-1	TRBV7-8	ASSLGRGVTEAF
NA	TRBJ1-1	TRBV4-3	ASSGTGVTEAF
once	TRBJ2-4	TRBV7-2	ASSSRASANIQY
few	TRBJ1-5	TRBV19	ASSIIRSNQPQH
NA	TRBJ2-7	TRBV5-1	ASSSAGRAFNEQY
NA	TRBJ2-7	TRBV19	ASSINRDYEQY
once	TRBJ1-2	TRBV5-1	ASSWGQSSYGYT
NA	NA	TRBV7-2	ASSLAGGPLDEQY
NA	TRBJ1-6	TRBV5-1	ASSLQGAPLH
once	NA	TRBV7-6	ASSSRQGHEQY
NA	TRBJ2-3	TRBV30	AWSVALPSTDTQY
NA	TRBJ2-1	TRBV29-1	SVRWGRNEQF
NA	TRBJ2-7	TRBV7-2	ASSYRYPGNYEQY
NA	TRBJ2-2	TRBV4-2	ASSQGRLEAVNTGELF
NA	TRBJ2-1	TRBV7-9	ASRRTRSWEQF
once	TRBJ2-1	TRBV7-9	SSSARGTAYNEQF
NA	TRBJ1-5	TRBV19	ASSPRGQAINQPQH